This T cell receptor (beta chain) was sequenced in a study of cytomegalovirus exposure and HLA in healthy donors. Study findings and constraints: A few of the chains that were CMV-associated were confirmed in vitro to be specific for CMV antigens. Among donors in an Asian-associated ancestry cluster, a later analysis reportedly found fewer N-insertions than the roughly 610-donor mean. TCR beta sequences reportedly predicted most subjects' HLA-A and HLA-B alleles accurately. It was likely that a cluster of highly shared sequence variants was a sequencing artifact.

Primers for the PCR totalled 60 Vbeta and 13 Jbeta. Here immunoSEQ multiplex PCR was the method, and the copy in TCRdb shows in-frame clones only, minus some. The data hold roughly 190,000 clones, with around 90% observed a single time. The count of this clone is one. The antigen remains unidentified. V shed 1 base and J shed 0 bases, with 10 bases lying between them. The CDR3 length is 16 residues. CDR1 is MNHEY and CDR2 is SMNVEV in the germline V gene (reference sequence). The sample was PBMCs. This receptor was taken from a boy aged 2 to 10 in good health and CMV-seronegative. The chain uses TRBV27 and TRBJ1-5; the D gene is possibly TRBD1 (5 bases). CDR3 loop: CASSLFSRASNQPQHF. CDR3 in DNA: TGTGCCAGCAGTTTATTTTCCAGGGCTAGCAATCAGCCCCAGCATTTT.